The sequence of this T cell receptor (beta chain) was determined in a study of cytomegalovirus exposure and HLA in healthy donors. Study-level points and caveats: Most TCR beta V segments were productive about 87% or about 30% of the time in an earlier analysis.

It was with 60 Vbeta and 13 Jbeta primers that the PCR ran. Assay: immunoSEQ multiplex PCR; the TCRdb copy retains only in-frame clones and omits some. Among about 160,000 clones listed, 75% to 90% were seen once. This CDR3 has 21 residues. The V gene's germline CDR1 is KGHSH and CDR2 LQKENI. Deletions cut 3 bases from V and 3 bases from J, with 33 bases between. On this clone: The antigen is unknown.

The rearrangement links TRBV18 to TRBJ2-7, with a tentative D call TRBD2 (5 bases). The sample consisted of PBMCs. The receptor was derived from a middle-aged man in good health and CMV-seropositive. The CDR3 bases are TGTGCCAGCTCACCTGGAGGACCGCACCGGATGGCGCATAAGCCCCTCTACGAGCAGTACTTC. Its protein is CASSPGGPHRMAHKPLYEQYF.